These T cell receptor beta chains were read from a single sample in a study of preoperative IRX-2 immunotherapy in early breast cancer. Measured with immunoSEQ multiplex PCR; TCRdb has only the in-frame clones, and not every one. The repertoire holds about 98,000 clones, with 86% as singletons. Sequences were derived from tumor tissue, sampled after IRX-2 immunotherapy. All receptors derive from a human donor with breast cancer. CDR3s include the opening cysteine and the closing phenylalanine or tryptophan. Each record gives: clone size, D gene, V gene, J gene, CDR3 DNA, CDR3 protein. D genes are given only for firm matches. The listing skips clone size in some rows; elsewhere it reads once, few, many or a size class.

clone_size: -
d_call: -
v_call: TRBV5-1
j_call: TRBJ2-5
cdr3_nt: TGCGCCAGCAGCTTCGGCCTCTTCTATAAGGAGGGCGAGACCCAGTACTTC
cdr3_aa: CASSFGLFYKEGETQYF

clone_size: -
d_call: -
v_call: TRBV28
j_call: TRBJ2-5
cdr3_nt: TGTGCCAGCAGTTTATACGGGATTGCAGAGACCCAGTACTTC
cdr3_aa: CASSLYGIAETQYF

clone_size: -
d_call: TRBD1
v_call: TRBV6-8
j_call: TRBJ1-2
cdr3_nt: TGTGCCAGCAGTCGACAGGGATTTTACTATGGCTACACCTTC
cdr3_aa: CASSRQGFYYGYTF

clone_size: -
d_call: -
v_call: TRBV7-7
j_call: TRBJ1-2
cdr3_nt: TGTGCCAGCAGTCGGGACGGGTTCAACTATGGCTACACCTTC
cdr3_aa: CASSRDGFNYGYTF

clone_size: -
d_call: -
v_call: TRBV22-1
j_call: TRBJ1-5
cdr3_nt: TGTGCCAGCAGGGCTATAACCAGCAATCAGCCCCAGCATTTT
cdr3_aa: CASRAITSNQPQHF

clone_size: -
d_call: -
v_call: TRBV19
j_call: TRBJ1-5
cdr3_nt: TGTGCCAGTAGTATACTCAGGGGTAATCAGCCCCAGCATTTT
cdr3_aa: CASSILRGNQPQHF

clone_size: -
d_call: TRBD1
v_call: TRBV7-1
j_call: TRBJ2-7
cdr3_nt: TGTGCCAGCACCGTAGCATGGACAGGGGGCTACGAGCAGTACTTC
cdr3_aa: CASTVAWTGGYEQYF

clone_size: -
d_call: TRBD1
v_call: TRBV2
j_call: TRBJ1-1
cdr3_nt: TGTGCCAGCAGTCGGACAGGGTTTTGGACTGAAGCTTTCTTT
cdr3_aa: CASSRTGFWTEAFF

clone_size: -
d_call: -
v_call: TRBV30
j_call: TRBJ1-1
cdr3_nt: TGTGCCTGGAGCGTTATGGGGTCCCGAGAAGCTTTCTTT
cdr3_aa: CAWSVMGSREAFF

clone_size: once
d_call: -
v_call: TRBV6-8
j_call: TRBJ1-5
cdr3_nt: TGTGCCAGCAGTGATAGCGGGGGAGGACAGCCCCAGCATTTT
cdr3_aa: CASSDSGGGQPQHF

clone_size: -
d_call: -
v_call: TRBV30
j_call: TRBJ2-5
cdr3_nt: TGTGCCTGGAGTTCGACAGGTAACTGGGGAGAGACCCAGTACTTC
cdr3_aa: CAWSSTGNWGETQYF

clone_size: -
d_call: -
v_call: TRBV7-1
j_call: TRBJ1-5
cdr3_nt: TGTGCCAGCAGCGGCCGAGGGTTAAGCAATCAGCCCCAGCATTTT
cdr3_aa: CASSGRGLSNQPQHF

clone_size: few
d_call: -
v_call: TRBV19
j_call: TRBJ1-5
cdr3_nt: TGTGCCAGTAAGGCGATGGGAAATAGCAATCAGCCCCAGCATTTT
cdr3_aa: CASKAMGNSNQPQHF

clone_size: -
d_call: TRBD1
v_call: TRBV7-6
j_call: TRBJ2-7
cdr3_nt: TGTGCCAGCAGCTTAACTTCGGGACAGGTATACGAGCAGTACTTC
cdr3_aa: CASSLTSGQVYEQYF

clone_size: once
d_call: -
v_call: TRBV19
j_call: TRBJ2-1
cdr3_nt: TGTGCCAGTAGTATAGGGAGCGCCCTCGACTACAATGAGCAGTTCTTC
cdr3_aa: CASSIGSALDYNEQFF

clone_size: -
d_call: -
v_call: TRBV1
j_call: TRBJ2-3
cdr3_nt: TGCAGCGTTTCCGGATCCCTCCCTAGCACAGATACGCAGTATTTT
cdr3_aa: CSVSGSLPSTDTQYF

clone_size: -
d_call: TRBD1
v_call: TRBV6-7
j_call: TRBJ1-5
cdr3_nt: TGTGCCAGCGGATTAGGGACAGGGACCTTCAATCAGCCCCAGCATTTT
cdr3_aa: CASGLGTGTFNQPQHF

clone_size: -
d_call: -
v_call: TRBV10-1
j_call: TRBJ2-5
cdr3_nt: TGCGCCAGCAGTAAAACGCAAGAGGAGACCCAATACTTC
cdr3_aa: CASSKTQEETQYF

clone_size: -
d_call: TRBD1
v_call: TRBV5-1
j_call: TRBJ1-2
cdr3_nt: TGCGCCAGCAGCGGGGACAGGGGCGCCTATGGCTACACCTTC
cdr3_aa: CASSGDRGAYGYTF

clone_size: -
d_call: TRBD1
v_call: TRBV15
j_call: TRBJ1-2
cdr3_nt: TGTGCCACCAGCAGAGAAAGACAGGGGACCCTCTATGGCTACACCTTC
cdr3_aa: CATSRERQGTLYGYTF

clone_size: -
d_call: TRBD1
v_call: TRBV11-3
j_call: TRBJ2-2
cdr3_nt: TGTGCCAGCAGCTGGGGACAGGGTCCCCTGAACACCGGGGAGCTGTTTTTT
cdr3_aa: CASSWGQGPLNTGELFF

clone_size: -
d_call: -
v_call: TRBV19
j_call: TRBJ2-7
cdr3_nt: TGTGCCAGTAGTCCGTTCCCAGGGTCGAACTCCTACGAGCAGTACTTC
cdr3_aa: CASSPFPGSNSYEQYF

clone_size: -
d_call: -
v_call: TRBV6-8
j_call: TRBJ2-3
cdr3_nt: TGTGCCAGCAGTCGGGGACACCGGTTAGCCTATTTT
cdr3_aa: CASSRGHRLAYF

clone_size: -
d_call: -
v_call: TRBV6-8
j_call: TRBJ1-4
cdr3_nt: TGTGCCAGCAGTTACCCCGGCCTAGTCAATTTAAATGAAAAACTGTTTTTT
cdr3_aa: CASSYPGLVNLNEKLFF

clone_size: -
d_call: TRBD1
v_call: TRBV30
j_call: TRBJ2-7
cdr3_nt: TGTGCCTGGAGGGGACAGGGAAGGTACGAGCAGTACTTC
cdr3_aa: CAWRGQGRYEQYF

clone_size: -
d_call: TRBD1
v_call: TRBV5-1
j_call: TRBJ2-3
cdr3_nt: TGCGCCAGCAGCGGGGGACAGGGCGGCACAGATACGCAGTATTTT
cdr3_aa: CASSGGQGGTDTQYF

clone_size: -
d_call: -
v_call: TRBV29-1
j_call: TRBJ2-3
cdr3_nt: TGCAGCGTTTCGGGGGAGGGGGGAATAGATACGCAGTATTTT
cdr3_aa: CSVSGEGGIDTQYF

clone_size: -
d_call: -
v_call: TRBV29-1
j_call: TRBJ1-1
cdr3_nt: TGCAGCGTTCACGGTAAAGGGAACACTGAAGCTTTCTTT
cdr3_aa: CSVHGKGNTEAFF

clone_size: -
d_call: TRBD2
v_call: TRBV10-3
j_call: TRBJ2-1
cdr3_nt: TGTGCCATCAGTGAGGGACTAGCGGGGCAGTTCTTC
cdr3_aa: CAISEGLAGQFF

clone_size: -
d_call: -
v_call: TRBV15
j_call: TRBJ2-3
cdr3_nt: TGTGCCACCAGCAGAGACGTCGGTTTCACAGATACGCAGTATTTT
cdr3_aa: CATSRDVGFTDTQYF

clone_size: -
d_call: -
v_call: TRBV28
j_call: TRBJ2-3
cdr3_nt: TGTGCCAGCAGTTTAATAGGATGGAGAGCAGACACAGATACGCAGTATTTT
cdr3_aa: CASSLIGWRADTDTQYF

clone_size: -
d_call: -
v_call: TRBV10-3
j_call: TRBJ1-4
cdr3_nt: TGTGCCATCAGTGAGTCAAGCCCTGGGGGAGGTGAAAAACTGTTTTTT
cdr3_aa: CAISESSPGGGEKLFF

clone_size: -
d_call: TRBD2
v_call: TRBV28
j_call: TRBJ2-7
cdr3_nt: TGTGCCAGCAGCTTGGGGACTATCCCCTACGAGCAGTACTTC
cdr3_aa: CASSLGTIPYEQYF

clone_size: -
d_call: TRBD1
v_call: TRBV9
j_call: TRBJ2-2
cdr3_nt: TGTGCCAGCCGACAGGGGGCAGGGGAGCTGTTTTTT
cdr3_aa: CASRQGAGELFF

clone_size: -
d_call: -
v_call: TRBV30
j_call: TRBJ1-4
cdr3_nt: TGTGCCTGGAGTGACTCTCTGGCAGCTAATGAAAAACTGTTTTTT
cdr3_aa: CAWSDSLAANEKLFF